This is a list of T cell receptor beta chains from one sample in a study of T-cell reconstitution after alpha-beta-depleted transplantation in children. TCRdb ran MiXCR on the PCR reads and lists one entry per CDR3 protein. The sample has some 390,000 distinct CDR3 sequences; around 20% are singletons. Sequenced material: PBMCs from the stem cell graft donor, taken from the stem cell graft. Every receptor here comes from a human donor who donated a stem cell graft to a child with acute myeloid leukemia. CDR3s include the opening cysteine and the closing phenylalanine or tryptophan. Each record gives: J gene, V gene, clone size, D gene, CDR3 DNA, CDR3 protein. The D gene is left open where the match is weak. For some rows the clone size is stated as once, few or many, or as a class when expanded; others skip it.

J: TRBJ2-5; V: TRBV7-9; size: few; D: TRBD2; DNA: TGTGCCAGCAGCTACTCCCCGGGAGGAGAAGAGACCCAGTACTTC; CDR3: CASSYSPGGEETQYF
J: TRBJ1-5; V: TRBV12-3/TRBV12-4; size: few; D: NA; DNA: TGTGCCAGCAGTTTGGCAGGGACTAGCAATCAGCCCCAGCATTTT; CDR3: CASSLAGTSNQPQHF
J: TRBJ2-7; V: TRBV20-1; size: many; D: NA; DNA: TGCAGTGCTAGAGATTCTAGGGGACCCAACTACGAGCAGTACTTC; CDR3: CSARDSRGPNYEQYF
J: TRBJ2-5; V: TRBV5-1; size: few; D: TRBD1; DNA: TGCGCCAGCAGCTTGGAGCGGACAGGAGAGACCCAGTACTTC; CDR3: CASSLERTGETQYF
J: TRBJ2-7; V: TRBV20-1; size: many; D: NA; DNA: TGCAGTGCTAGGGACGGGACCCTGTCCTACGAGCAGTACTTC; CDR3: CSARDGTLSYEQYF
J: TRBJ2-7; V: TRBV15; size: few; D: NA; DNA: TGTGCCACCAGCAGAGTGACGGACAGCTTTGACGAGCAGTACTTC; CDR3: CATSRVTDSFDEQYF
J: TRBJ2-3; V: TRBV5-1; size: few; D: NA; DNA: TGCGCCAGCAGCACGACCACAGATACGCAGTATTTT; CDR3: CASSTTTDTQYF
J: TRBJ2-2; V: TRBV20-1; size: NA; D: NA; DNA: TGCAGTGCTAGATCCCGGGACTTATGGAACACCGGGGAGCTGTTTTTT; CDR3: CSARSRDLWNTGELFF
J: TRBJ2-7; V: TRBV29-1; size: NA; D: NA; DNA: TGCAGCGTCCCAGCAGGGGCGGGGGACTACGAGCAGTACTTC; CDR3: CSVPAGAGDYEQYF
J: TRBJ2-5; V: TRBV3-1; size: few; D: NA; DNA: TGTGCCAGCAGCCAAGTGTCTAGCGCGACGGGGGAGACCCAGTACTTC; CDR3: CASSQVSSATGETQYF
J: TRBJ1-5; V: TRBV11-2; size: few; D: NA; DNA: TGTGCCAGCAGCCTTGGACGTCTCCAGCCCCAGCATTTT; CDR3: CASSLGRLQPQHF
J: TRBJ1-1; V: TRBV5-1; size: NA; D: NA; DNA: TGCGCCAGCAGCTTGGGGGGGGTGAGCACTGAAGCTTTCTTT; CDR3: CASSLGGVSTEAFF
J: TRBJ1-1; V: TRBV7-9; size: many; D: NA; DNA: TGTGCCAGCAGCTTAGCAGGCAAGAACACTGAAGCTTTCTTT; CDR3: CASSLAGKNTEAFF
J: TRBJ2-2; V: TRBV5-1; size: many; D: NA; DNA: TGCGCCAGCAGCAAGGGCGTCGGGGAGCTGTTTTTT; CDR3: CASSKGVGELFF
J: TRBJ2-5; V: TRBV7-2; size: NA; D: NA; DNA: TGTGCCAGCAGCCCCGGATCCGGGGCCAAGACCCAGTACTTC; CDR3: CASSPGSGAKTQYF
J: TRBJ2-5; V: TRBV12-3/TRBV12-4; size: few; D: TRBD2; DNA: TGTGCCAGCAGTTTAGGGCTGCGGGAGGTCGGGGAGACCCAGTACTTC; CDR3: CASSLGLREVGETQYF
J: TRBJ2-1; V: TRBV6-2/TRBV6-3; size: NA; D: TRBD2; DNA: TGTGCCAGCATTTCGCGGACTAGCGGGAGAAGCTCCTACAATGAGCAGTTCTTC; CDR3: CASISRTSGRSSYNEQFF
J: TRBJ2-7; V: TRBV29-1; size: many; D: NA; DNA: TGCAGCGTTGAAGATGGGAGTTACGAGCAGTACTTC; CDR3: CSVEDGSYEQYF
J: TRBJ2-2; V: TRBV29-1; size: many; D: NA; DNA: TGCAGCGTTGCCAGGGCCGGGGAGCTGTTTTTT; CDR3: CSVARAGELFF
J: TRBJ1-3; V: TRBV6-1; size: few; D: NA; DNA: TGTGCCAGCAGAACCACTCTGGATTTCTCTGGAAACACCATATATTTT; CDR3: CASRTTLDFSGNTIYF
J: TRBJ2-1; V: TRBV20-1; size: many; D: TRBD2; DNA: TGCAGTGCTTACAGGACTAGCTACAATGAGCAGTTCTTC; CDR3: CSAYRTSYNEQFF
J: TRBJ2-5; V: TRBV20-1; size: few; D: NA; DNA: TGCAGTGCTAGAGGGTCGGGGGACCAAGAGACCCAGTACTTC; CDR3: CSARGSGDQETQYF
J: TRBJ2-7; V: TRBV28; size: NA; D: NA; DNA: TGTGCCAGCAGTTTTCCCATAGTGGCGTACGAGCAGTACTTC; CDR3: CASSFPIVAYEQYF
J: TRBJ1-2; V: TRBV21-1; size: many; D: NA; DNA: TGTGCCAGCAGCAAAGGCAGGGTCCGCCTCTATGGCTACACCTTC; CDR3: CASSKGRVRLYGYTF
J: TRBJ2-1; V: TRBV7-3; size: few; D: NA; DNA: TGTGCCAGCAGCTCCCCGGGGGCTAAAAATGAGCAGTTCTTC; CDR3: CASSSPGAKNEQFF
J: TRBJ1-2; V: TRBV18; size: NA; D: NA; DNA: TGTGCCAGCTCACCACCGGGGCTAGGCGACTATGGCTACACCTTC; CDR3: CASSPPGLGDYGYTF
J: TRBJ1-4; V: TRBV18; size: NA; D: NA; DNA: TGTGCCAGCTCAGAATCCCTTGGGACGACGACTAATGAAAAACTGTTTTTT; CDR3: CASSESLGTTTNEKLFF
J: TRBJ2-3; V: TRBV24-1; size: NA; D: TRBD1; DNA: TGTGCCACCAGTGATTTCCGGGAGAAATCGACAGGGGGGGTCACAGATACGCAGTATTTT; CDR3: CATSDFREKSTGGVTDTQYF
J: TRBJ1-2; V: TRBV18; size: NA; D: NA; DNA: TGTGCCAGCTCACGGGACGGAGAAAACTATGGCTACACCTTC; CDR3: CASSRDGENYGYTF
J: TRBJ2-1; V: TRBV20-1; size: many; D: NA; DNA: TGCAGTGCTAGAGATGGGCGGTCGCAAGGGCAGTTCTTC; CDR3: CSARDGRSQGQFF
J: TRBJ2-1; V: TRBV2; size: NA; D: NA; DNA: TGTGCCAGCAGTGAACTGGGTTCCAACAATGAGCAGTTCTTC; CDR3: CASSELGSNNEQFF
J: TRBJ2-7; V: TRBV5-1; size: few; D: TRBD1; DNA: TGCGCCAGCAGCCACGGGACAGGGAAAAGCTACGAGCAGTACTTC; CDR3: CASSHGTGKSYEQYF
J: TRBJ2-1; V: TRBV4-3; size: many; D: TRBD1; DNA: TGCGCCAGCAGCCAAGCGGGACAGGGGGGTGTAAATGAGCAGTTCTTC; CDR3: CASSQAGQGGVNEQFF
J: TRBJ2-3; V: TRBV20-1; size: NA; D: NA; DNA: TGCAGTGCTAGAGATGCCGAGAGAACAGATACGCAGTATTTT; CDR3: CSARDAERTDTQYF
J: TRBJ2-7; V: TRBV5-6; size: NA; D: TRBD1; DNA: TGTGCCAGCAGCTTGGCTTACAGGGGCTACGAGCAGTACTTC; CDR3: CASSLAYRGYEQYF
J: TRBJ1-5; V: TRBV12-3/TRBV12-4; size: many; D: NA; DNA: TGTGCCAGCACCTCCGGAAGCAGCAATCAGCCCCAGCATTTT; CDR3: CASTSGSSNQPQHF
J: TRBJ2-4; V: TRBV28; size: NA; D: NA; DNA: TGTGCCAGCAGTTTAGACAGACTAGCCAAAAACATTCAGTACTTC; CDR3: CASSLDRLAKNIQYF
J: TRBJ1-2; V: TRBV5-6; size: few; D: NA; DNA: TGTGCCAGCAGCTTGGAGGGATCGGCCTATGGCTACACCTTC; CDR3: CASSLEGSAYGYTF
J: TRBJ2-3; V: TRBV5-1; size: few; D: TRBD2; DNA: TGCGCCAGCAGCTTGGCCAATCCTAGCGGGGATACGCAGTATTTT; CDR3: CASSLANPSGDTQYF
J: TRBJ2-7; V: TRBV20-1; size: NA; D: NA; DNA: TGCAGTGGCGCGGAGGTTGGCTACGAGCAGTACTTC; CDR3: CSGAEVGYEQYF
J: TRBJ2-3; V: TRBV5-1; size: NA; D: NA; DNA: TGCGCCAGCAGCTTGATGGCGTCACGAGAGGATACGCAGTATTTT; CDR3: CASSLMASREDTQYF
J: TRBJ2-1; V: TRBV11-2; size: NA; D: TRBD2; DNA: TGTGCCAGCACCCCAGTTCCTAGCGGGTTAGGAAATGAGCAGTTCTTC; CDR3: CASTPVPSGLGNEQFF
J: TRBJ2-7; V: TRBV4-3; size: many; D: NA; DNA: TGCGCCAGCAGCCAAGACCGCGTTGGGAGGTACGAGCAGTACTTC; CDR3: CASSQDRVGRYEQYF
J: TRBJ1-1; V: TRBV28; size: NA; D: TRBD1; DNA: TGTGCCAGCAGCCGGGGACAGGGAAGAAGGGAAGCTTTCTTT; CDR3: CASSRGQGRREAFF
J: TRBJ1-1; V: TRBV20-1; size: many; D: NA; DNA: TGCAGTGCTAGAGGGATAAGGTTAGGAACTGAAGCTTTCTTT; CDR3: CSARGIRLGTEAFF
J: TRBJ2-7; V: TRBV5-1; size: few; D: TRBD1; DNA: TGCGCCAGCAGCTCACTCTCCGGTGTCGGGACAGGCTCCTACGAGCAGTACTTC; CDR3: CASSSLSGVGTGSYEQYF
J: TRBJ2-2; V: TRBV6-4; size: few; D: NA; DNA: TGTGCCAGCAGTGACTCAGAAAACACCGGGGAGCTGTTTTTT; CDR3: CASSDSENTGELFF
J: TRBJ1-5; V: TRBV20-1; size: NA; D: NA; DNA: TGCAGTGCTAGCCGTGCCAATCAGCCCCAGCATTTT; CDR3: CSASRANQPQHF
J: TRBJ2-7; V: TRBV15; size: few; D: NA; DNA: TGTGCCACCAGCAGGCCCAGGGTTGGGGACTACGAGCAGTACTTC; CDR3: CATSRPRVGDYEQYF
J: TRBJ2-7; V: TRBV15; size: few; D: NA; DNA: TGTGCCACCAGCAGAGACGGGACATCGGCCAACTACGAGCAGTACTTC; CDR3: CATSRDGTSANYEQYF
J: TRBJ1-2; V: TRBV4-3; size: NA; D: TRBD1; DNA: TGCGCCAGCAGCCAAGATCTAGACAGGGTCGGCTACACCTTC; CDR3: CASSQDLDRVGYTF
J: TRBJ2-7; V: TRBV13; size: NA; D: NA; DNA: TGTGCCAGCAGCTTAGACCGCACAGGGACCTACGAGCAGTACTTC; CDR3: CASSLDRTGTYEQYF
J: TRBJ2-3; V: TRBV30; size: NA; D: NA; DNA: TGTGCCTGGAGTGGGGTAGGGAACACAGATACGCAGTATTTT; CDR3: CAWSGVGNTDTQYF
J: TRBJ2-7; V: TRBV28; size: NA; D: TRBD2; DNA: TGTGCCAGCAGTCGATGGGAGGGGACCTACGAGCAGTACTTC; CDR3: CASSRWEGTYEQYF
J: TRBJ2-1; V: TRBV20-1; size: few; D: TRBD1; DNA: TGCAGTGCTAGAGATAGGACAGGGGCCAATGAGCAGTTCTTC; CDR3: CSARDRTGANEQFF